The subject of this entry is one T cell receptor (beta chain). Here immunoSEQ multiplex PCR was the method, and the copy in TCRdb shows in-frame clones only, minus some. The table has more than 35,000 clones, around 80% seen once. This entry belongs to a study of blood T cell repertoires in COVID-19. The germline V and J ends were trimmed by 5 bases and 1 base, with 2 bases remaining between them. CDR3 length: 11 residues. Germline CDR1 and CDR2: SNHLY and FYNNEI. The V call is TRBV2, the J call TRBJ1-2, with D unresolved. This TCR came from a man in his 70s with acute or convalescent COVID-19. Sequencing input: peripheral blood. The CDR3 nucleotides are TGTGCCAGCAGTCTTAACTATGGCTACACCTTC. Its translation is CASSLNYGYTF. The whole variable domain, remainder taken from reference TRBV2 and TRBJ1-2, is EPEVTQTPSHQVTQMGQEVILRCVPISNHLYFYWYRQILGQKVEFLVSFYNNEISEKSEIFDDQFSVERPDGSNFTLKIRSTKLEDSAMYFCASSLNYGYTFGSGTRLTVV.